This T cell receptor (beta chain) was sequenced for a study of tumor-infiltrating lymphocytes in oesophageal squamous cell carcinoma. One entry per CDR3 protein, called by TCRdb with MiXCR from the PCR reads. This table has 23,000 or so distinct CDR3 sequences, around 40% appearing once. CDR3 length equals 16 residues. Germline V gene data show CDR1 as KGHSH and CDR2 as LQKENI. With 3 bases removed from V and 3 bases from J, the gap between germline ends came to 18 bases. The material sequenced was esophageal tumor tissue. The TCR comes from a male donor with esophageal squamous cell carcinoma. The chain is built from TRBV18 and TRBJ2-7; no definite D call. This chain's CDR3 is CASSPGLGLKGYEQYF. Written as DNA, the CDR3 is TGTGCCAGCTCACCGGGGTTGGGTCTAAAGGGCTACGAGCAGTACTTC. The complete variable domain, with remaining parts taken from reference TRBV18 and TRBJ2-7, reads NAGVMQNPRHLVRRRGQEARLRCSPMKGHSHVYWYRQLPEEGLKFMVYLQKENIIDESGMPKERFSAEFPKEGPSILRIQQVVRGDSAAYFCASSPGLGLKGYEQYFGPGTRLTVT.